The 10 T cell receptor beta chains given below trace back to one sample, sequenced in a study of response to subunit inactivated influenza vaccine. TCRdb itself ran the RT-PCR reads through MiXCR, one entry per CDR3 protein. The table has 750,000 to 850,000 distinct CDR3 sequences, less than 20% seen once. Sequenced here: PBMCs from blood, sampled more than 4 days after vaccination. Receptor source: a man between 45 and 60 years old who received an inactivated influenza vaccine.

This sequence joins TRBV28 and TRBJ2-5, with no clear D. Germline V gene data show CDR1 as MDHEN and CDR2 as SYDVKM. This CDR3 is 14 amino acids long. The germline V and J ends were trimmed by 2 bases and 7 bases, with 14 bases remaining between them. CDR3 bases: TGTGCCAGCAGTTTAAGGGCCATGAGGAGGACCCAGTACTTC. It encodes CASSLRAMRRTQYF.

This clonotype occurred many times. CDR3 sequence: CSAREVRNTEAFF. The CDR3 bases are TGCAGTGCTAGGGAAGTCAGGAACACTGAAGCTTTCTTT. The chain combines TRBV20-1 with TRBJ1-1; D not certain. There are 13 residues in the CDR3. The V and J ends lost 3 bases and 1 base respectively, with 9 bases between them. Germline lookup yields CDR1 DFQATT and CDR2 SNEGSKA (reference sequence).

In its sample, this clonotype was seen a few times. The genes are TRBV6-2 or TRBV6-3 and TRBJ2-1; perhaps TRBD1 as D (6 bases). Germline V CDR1 and CDR2: MNHEY, SVGEGT. This CDR3 comprises 17 residues. V shed 1 base and J shed 3 bases, with 16 bases lying between them. The CDR3 DNA is TGTGCCAGCAGTTACTTGTTAACCCGGGACAACTACAATGAGCAGTTCTTC. Translating it yields CASSYLLTRDNYNEQFF.

This clonotype was seen more than once but under ten times. The V gene is TRBV7-2, the J gene TRBJ2-2; a weak D match, TRBD2 (5 bases). This CDR3 is 15 amino acids long. V was shortened by 2 bases and J by 0 bases, with 7 bases between the two germline ends. In germline, CDR1 is SGHTA, CDR2 FQGNSA. The CDR3 coding sequence is TGTGCCAGCAGCTTACGAGGGACGAACACCGGGGAGCTGTTTTTT. It specifies CASSLRGTNTGELFF.

This clonotype turned up a few times. The chain employs TRBV6-4 and TRBJ2-3; 7 bases align to TRBD2. Losses at the gene ends were 0 bases for V and 6 bases for J; bases not matched to a gene: 6. Germline V gene lookup returns CDR1 MRHNA and CDR2 SNTAGT. This CDR3 is 15 amino acids long. The CDR3 here is CASSDSWGGLDTQYF. DNA of the CDR3: TGTGCCAGCAGTGACTCCTGGGGGGGATTGGATACGCAGTATTTT.

This clonotype was counted only a few times. V is TRBV24-1 and J is TRBJ1-5; 10 nucleotides agree with TRBD1. This CDR3 has 15 amino acids. Trimming cost V 7 bases and J 6 bases; bases outside gene matches: 8. Germline-derived CDR1 and CDR2 are KGHDR and SFDVKD. CDR3 region: CATRERQGASQPQHF. CDR3 bases: TGTGCCACCAGGGAAAGACAGGGGGCAAGTCAGCCCCAGCATTTT.

Concerning this clonotype itself: This may arise from a read error, as a much more abundant clone is one base away. The J gene is TRBJ1-2, the V gene TRBV10-3; D uncertain. CDR3 size: 11 residues. Per the germline V gene, CDR1 is ENHRY and CDR2 is SYGVKD. Trimming stripped 3 bases from V and 4 bases from J, with 3 bases between. Here the CDR3 reads CAISDGYGYTF. The CDR3, as DNA: TGTGCCATCAGTGACGGCTATGGCTACACCTTC.

This chain joins TRBV20-1 and TRBJ2-5; 9 positions agree with TRBD2. The CDR3 length is 15 residues. Germline CDR1 reads DFQATT; CDR2 reads SNEGSKA (reference sequence). Trimming removed 0 bases from V and 4 bases from J; junction bases left unmatched: 6. Here the CDR3 reads CSAREPSGAPETQYF. The CDR3 DNA reads TGCAGTGCTAGAGAGCCTAGCGGGGCTCCAGAGACCCAGTACTTC.

The V and J genes are TRBV29-1 and TRBJ2-5; no clear D gene. Trimming took 3 bases from V and 4 from J, leaving 18 bases between them. The CDR3 sequence is 15 residues long. CDR1 and CDR2 from the germline V gene are SQVTM and ANQGSEA. The CDR3 region is CSVEDAHLPPETQYF. CDR3 coding DNA: TGCAGCGTTGAGGATGCCCACTTACCGCCAGAGACCCAGTACTTC. The full variable domain, its missing parts supplied by reference TRBV29-1 and TRBJ2-5, is SAVISQKPSRDICQRGTSLTIQCQVDSQVTMMFWYRQQPGQSLTLIATANQGSEATYESGFVIDKFPISRPNLTFSTLTVSNMSPEDSSIYLCSVEDAHLPPETQYFGPGTRLLVL.

This clonotype was picked up a small number of times. The chain recombines TRBV7-9 with TRBJ2-4; TRBD2 aligns across 10 bases. V shed 3 bases, J shed 9 bases, and the junction held 11 bases outside the gene matches. Germline CDR1 reads SEHNR; CDR2 reads FQNEAQ (reference sequence). The CDR3 is 16 residues long. CDR3 protein: CASSLEAGGPWSIQYF. The DNA of the CDR3 is TGTGCCAGCAGCTTGGAAGCGGGAGGGCCTTGGAGCATTCAGTACTTC.